This is a list of T cell receptor beta chains from one sample in a study of T cell responses to AZD1222 COVID-19 vaccine. Sequenced by immunoSEQ multiplex PCR; TCRdb stores in-frame clones only, minus some. The top ten hold around 9.6% of the sample, which has some 110,000 clones, 70% to 90% seen once. The sample consisted of peripheral blood, taken on day 0 of AZD1222 vaccination. Receptor source: an adult in good health. Both conserved end residues are part of each CDR3. A D gene is named only where the DNA matches it firmly. Rows give clone size only sometimes, using once, few, many, or a class for an expanded clone.

J gene,D gene,V gene,clone size,CDR3 protein
TRBJ2-7,NA,TRBV29-1,NA,CSVSWVSQGAEQYF
TRBJ2-7,TRBD2,TRBV6-2/TRBV6-3,NA,CASSYRGLAGSEQYF
TRBJ2-2,TRBD2,TRBV15,once,CATSREGLAGGRAGELFF
TRBJ2-5,TRBD2,TRBV7-9,once,CASSLVVGGAETQYF
TRBJ1-1,NA,TRBV6-5,NA,CASSPRGTQDEAFF
TRBJ1-4,NA,TRBV27,NA,CASRPRGPRNEKLFF
TRBJ1-2,NA,TRBV7-2,NA,CASSSGQGRIYGYTF
TRBJ1-3,NA,TRBV6-2/TRBV6-3,NA,CASSYGTGNTIYF
TRBJ2-7,NA,TRBV12-5,few,CASGLVPGTPPSDYEQYF
TRBJ2-1,TRBD1,TRBV11-3,NA,CASSARQGAYNEQFF
TRBJ2-3,NA,TRBV19,NA,CASTRQPSTDTQYF
TRBJ1-5,NA,TRBV5-1,NA,CASSPTDSREGQPQHF
TRBJ2-1,TRBD1,TRBV6-4,NA,CASSNTQGAGFNEQFF
TRBJ1-1,TRBD1,TRBV5-6,NA,CASSWGQEDTEAFF
TRBJ2-3,NA,TRBV9,NA,CASSAPGGVSTDTQYF
TRBJ2-7,NA,TRBV5-4,once,CASSLERAWRREQYF
TRBJ2-2,NA,TRBV7-2,once,CASSLRALNTGELFF
TRBJ1-6,NA,TRBV24-1,NA,CATSDSGPNSPLHF
TRBJ1-6,NA,TRBV25-1,NA,CASSGQLYNSPLHF
TRBJ1-6,TRBD1,TRBV9,NA,CASSVTGAHSYNSPLHF
TRBJ2-2,NA,TRBV11-2,NA,CASSYYNTGELFF
TRBJ1-5,NA,TRBV18,NA,CASSPDGDQPQHF
TRBJ2-5,TRBD2,TRBV15,NA,CATSNPGLAGPLGETQYF
TRBJ2-5,NA,TRBV7-2,NA,CASSLAGFGETQYF
TRBJ1-5,NA,TRBV7-6,NA,CASSLAEGGGNQPQHF
TRBJ2-7,TRBD2,TRBV10-3,NA,CAISAGTSGRGGAYEQYF
TRBJ1-3,NA,TRBV9,NA,CASSPRTGNTIYF
TRBJ2-5,TRBD2,TRBV11-2,NA,CASELGTSAPKTQYF
TRBJ2-5,NA,TRBV6-5,NA,CASSYSPLESQETQYF
TRBJ2-1,NA,TRBV7-9,NA,CASSSGRGSEQFF
TRBJ2-1,TRBD2,TRBV7-3,NA,CASSISGRGTYNEQFF
TRBJ2-3,NA,TRBV5-1,NA,CASSFLAGASTDTQYF
TRBJ2-7,NA,TRBV9,NA,CASSVAGGHVLF
TRBJ1-5,NA,TRBV21-1,NA,CASSKESGVGQTGGDQPQHF
TRBJ2-6,TRBD2,TRBV19,once,CASTGGRHSGANVLTF
TRBJ1-1,TRBD1,TRBV5-4,NA,CASRRQGGDTEAFF
TRBJ2-3,TRBD2,TRBV7-3,NA,CASSLTGLAGVGDTQYF
TRBJ2-3,NA,TRBV5-1,NA,CASSTGDTDTQYF
TRBJ2-1,TRBD2,TRBV7-2,NA,CASSLLGLAGTRNEQFF
TRBJ2-4,TRBD1,TRBV25-1,NA,CASALGQGKNIQYF
TRBJ1-1,NA,TRBV28,NA,CASRRDTGSNTEAFF
TRBJ2-7,NA,TRBV5-1,NA,CASSLMREGGEQYF
TRBJ2-6,NA,TRBV28,NA,CASSLAGANVLTF
TRBJ2-7,TRBD1,TRBV4-2,NA,CASSQDRGLREQYF
TRBJ2-1,NA,TRBV27,NA,CASKYGGRQFF
TRBJ2-2,NA,TRBV24-1,once,CATSDSRRDRPTGELFF
TRBJ2-7,NA,TRBV2,NA,CASRAGGGRYEQYF
TRBJ2-7,TRBD2,TRBV27,NA,CASSLKRGRYEQYF